A selection of T cell receptor beta chains follows, all from one sample in a study of human thymus T cells. Here immunoSEQ multiplex PCR was the method, and the copy in TCRdb shows in-frame clones only, minus some. The sample records roughly 120,000 clones, 90% to 95% being singletons. The specimen was thymus tissue. These receptors came from a boy in the first two years of life with a congenital heart defect but otherwise immunologically healthy. The CDR3 runs from the conserved cysteine through the conserved F or W. Each record gives: clone size, J gene, D gene, V gene, CDR3 DNA, CDR3 protein. D genes are given only for firm matches. The size of a clone is reported for some rows only, either as once, few or many, or as a class for expanded clones.

once,TRBJ2-2,-,TRBV15,TGTGCCACCAGCAGAGATGGTGAGAACACCGGGGAGCTGTTTTTT,CATSRDGENTGELFF
-,TRBJ2-5,-,TRBV7-6,TGTGCCAGCAGCCCCATAACCGGGACGGAAGGAAGTCTGAAGACCCAGTACTTC,CASSPITGTEGSLKTQYF
-,TRBJ1-1,-,TRBV5-1,TGCGCCAGCGTTGGGGGTGGTGAAGCTTTCTTT,CASVGGGEAFF
-,TRBJ1-1,-,TRBV2,TGTGCCAGCAGTGAATCGACAGCGGAAGCTTTCTTT,CASSESTAEAFF
-,TRBJ2-1,-,TRBV21-1,TGTGCCAGCAGCAGAAGTAACAGGGAGCCCAATGAGCAGTTCTTC,CASSRSNREPNEQFF
-,TRBJ2-1,TRBD2,TRBV10-2,TGCGCCAGCAGTAAAAAGACTAGCGGGGTCAATGAGCAGTTCTTC,CASSKKTSGVNEQFF
-,TRBJ1-2,TRBD1,TRBV27,TGTGCCAGCAGTTTATCGCGGTCGACAGGGGGACACTATGGCTACACCTTC,CASSLSRSTGGHYGYTF
-,TRBJ2-7,TRBD2,TRBV10-3,TGTGCCATCAGTCCCAGCGGGGCCTACGAGCAGTACTTC,CAISPSGAYEQYF
-,TRBJ2-1,TRBD2,TRBV5-4,TGTGCCAGCAGCGTATGGGGGCCGGGACTAGGCCGGCATGAGCAGTTCTTC,CASSVWGPGLGRHEQFF
-,TRBJ2-2,TRBD1,TRBV10-3,TGTGCCACCAGGGGGATCGGGGCGGACACCGGGGAGCTGTTTTTT,CATRGIGADTGELFF
-,TRBJ2-2,-,TRBV15,TGTGCCACCAGCAGAGGCACCGGGGAGCTGTTTTTT,CATSRGTGELFF
-,TRBJ2-7,-,TRBV29-1,TGCAGCGTTATGGCCACCTCTCCCTCCTACGAGCAGTACTTC,CSVMATSPSYEQYF
-,TRBJ2-5,TRBD1,TRBV6-5,TGTGCCAGCAGTCAGGGGGAAGGGGCACCTGAGACCCAGTACTTC,CASSQGEGAPETQYF
-,TRBJ1-4,-,TRBV30,TGTGCCTGGAGTCCCCTGGACAGAAATAATGAAAAACTGTTTTTT,CAWSPLDRNNEKLFF
-,TRBJ2-5,-,TRBV6-1,TGTGCCTCACAAAGTGGTCTATGGGAGACCCAGTACTTC,CASQSGLWETQYF
-,TRBJ1-5,-,TRBV28,TGTGCCAGCAGTTTAGGACACTGGCCCCAGCCCCAGCATTTT,CASSLGHWPQPQHF
-,TRBJ2-1,-,TRBV7-9,TGTGCCAGCAGCCCCCGGAATGAGCAGTTCTTC,CASSPRNEQFF
-,TRBJ1-6,-,TRBV27,TGTGCCAGCAGTTTAGCGGGCAGCTATAATTCACCCCTCCACTTT,CASSLAGSYNSPLHF
-,TRBJ1-1,-,TRBV30,TGTGCCTGGAAAGGACTTAACAGCACTGAAGCTTTCTTT,CAWKGLNSTEAFF
-,TRBJ1-1,-,TRBV7-9,TGTGCCAGCAGCTTAGTCGGGATGAGGAACACTGAAGCTTTCTTT,CASSLVGMRNTEAFF
-,TRBJ2-7,TRBD2,TRBV2,TGTGCCAGCAGTGAAGCGCTGGGGACTAGCGGGTCACTACACTCCTACGAGCAGTACTTC,CASSEALGTSGSLHSYEQYF
-,TRBJ1-4,TRBD1,TRBV23-1,TGCGCCAGCAATCGGACAGGAACTAATGAAAAACTGTTTTTT,CASNRTGTNEKLFF
-,TRBJ1-1,-,TRBV6-5,TGTGCCAGCAGCCGCGTAGGGAGGTTGAACACTGAAGCTTTCTTT,CASSRVGRLNTEAFF
-,TRBJ1-4,-,TRBV28,TGTGCCAGCAGTAACCCGGGGGGACTGCTTAATGAAAAACTGTTTTTT,CASSNPGGLLNEKLFF
-,TRBJ2-2,TRBD1,TRBV5-1,TGCGCCAGCAGCCTCAACGGACAGGGGGGCACCGGGGAGCTGTTTTTT,CASSLNGQGGTGELFF
once,TRBJ1-5,-,TRBV19,TGTGCCAGTAGCTCGCCCGTGCGCAATCAGCCCCAGCATTTT,CASSSPVRNQPQHF
-,TRBJ2-1,TRBD2,TRBV11-2,TGTGCCAGCAGCGGCACCGGGACTAGCAGAGGGAATGAGCAGTTCTTC,CASSGTGTSRGNEQFF
-,TRBJ2-6,TRBD2,TRBV6-6,TGTGCCAGCAGTCCGGGGGGTTCAGGGGCCAACGTCCTGACTTTC,CASSPGGSGANVLTF
-,TRBJ2-5,-,TRBV5-1,TGCGCCAGCAGCTTGGGCCAAGGAGAGACCCAGTACTTC,CASSLGQGETQYF
-,TRBJ1-6,TRBD1,TRBV30,TGTGCCTGGAACCAACAGGGGGCGAGGAATTCACCCCTCCACTTT,CAWNQQGARNSPLHF
-,TRBJ2-5,-,TRBV14,TGTGCCAGCAGCCAAAAGAGCCACCCGAGGGGGTTCGAGACCCAGTACTTC,CASSQKSHPRGFETQYF
-,TRBJ1-1,-,TRBV27,TGTGCCAGCAGGGAGGGTGTCTTGGGCACTGAAGCTTTCTTT,CASREGVLGTEAFF
-,TRBJ1-4,TRBD1,TRBV29-1,TGCAGCGTTGAGGGAGACAGGGGCGGAAAACTGTTTTTT,CSVEGDRGGKLFF
-,TRBJ2-1,-,TRBV28,TGTGCCAGCAGTGTAATTAAGAATTTCTCCTACAATGAGCAGTTCTTC,CASSVIKNFSYNEQFF
-,TRBJ1-1,TRBD1,TRBV18,TGTGCCAGCTCACTCACCGGGACAGGGGTCGGGGACACTGAAGCTTTCTTT,CASSLTGTGVGDTEAFF
-,TRBJ2-7,-,TRBV27,TGTGCCAGCTCCTCGAGGGAAGACAACGAGCAGTACTTC,CASSSREDNEQYF
once,TRBJ1-3,TRBD1,TRBV5-6,TGTGCCAGCCTCTCGACAGGGGAAAGTGGAAACACCATATATTTT,CASLSTGESGNTIYF
-,TRBJ2-7,TRBD1,TRBV10-3,TGTGCCAACAGCCGGGACAGGGATCTTGAGCAGTACTTC,CANSRDRDLEQYF
-,TRBJ1-2,TRBD1,TRBV5-1,TGCGCCAGCAGCGCCCCGGGACAGGCAAACTATGGCTACACCTTC,CASSAPGQANYGYTF
-,TRBJ2-3,-,TRBV5-6,TGTGCCAGCAGCTTGGAAACAGATACGCAGTATTTT,CASSLETDTQYF
-,TRBJ1-6,-,TRBV7-2,TGTGCCAGCAGCGCACACCCAGGGGCCCCGGGTCCTTCACCCCTCCACTTT,CASSAHPGAPGPSPLHF
-,TRBJ2-2,-,TRBV5-1,TGCGCCAGCCGGGACGCGGGGAATGGGGAGCTGTTTTTT,CASRDAGNGELFF
-,TRBJ2-1,-,TRBV27,TGTGCCAGCAGAACCGGGTCCCCCCACAATGAGCAGTTCTTC,CASRTGSPHNEQFF
once,TRBJ2-2,-,TRBV5-4,TGTGCCAGCAGCTTGGGGGCGCCGAACACCTCCGGGGAGCTGTTTTTT,CASSLGAPNTSGELFF
-,TRBJ2-7,TRBD2,TRBV5-1,TGCGCCAGCAGCACGAAAGCGGGGGGGCCAAACGAGCAGTACTTC,CASSTKAGGPNEQYF
-,TRBJ2-7,TRBD2,TRBV7-6,TGTGCCAGCAGCTGGGAGACTAGCGGGGGGACCTACGAGCAGTACTTC,CASSWETSGGTYEQYF
-,TRBJ2-5,-,TRBV18,TGTGCCAGCTCACCAAGAGGGACCGGGGCCCCATCCCCGACCCAGTACTTC,CASSPRGTGAPSPTQYF
-,TRBJ2-3,TRBD2,TRBV5-4,TGTGCCAGCAGCTTGGAGTATAGCGGGGAGGACACAGATACGCAGTATTTT,CASSLEYSGEDTDTQYF
-,TRBJ2-1,-,TRBV5-1,TGCGCCAGCAGCTTGGCCTCCGTCTACAATGAGCAGTTCTTC,CASSLASVYNEQFF
once,TRBJ2-5,-,TRBV28,TGTGCCTGCCAGGGGGGTCAAGAGACCCAGTACTTC,CACQGGQETQYF
-,TRBJ2-2,-,TRBV7-3,TGTGCCAGCAGCTCAAAGGCGGGCGGGGAGCTGTTTTTT,CASSSKAGGELFF
-,TRBJ2-7,-,TRBV5-5,TGTGCCAGCAGCCTAAGTCCCCCCCCGGGACCATTCTTTTTTGGCGAGCAGTACTTC,CASSLSPPPGPFFFGEQYF
-,TRBJ2-5,-,TRBV20-1,TGCAGTGCTAGAAAAGAGACCCAGTACTTC,CSARKETQYF
-,TRBJ2-3,-,TRBV7-2,TGTGCCAGCAGCCCGGAGGCACGGGAGCAGTATTTT,CASSPEAREQYF
-,TRBJ1-1,-,TRBV4-1,TGCGCCAGCAGCCCACTACGGGGGGTAAAGATCCTTAACAACACTGAAGCTTTCTTT,CASSPLRGVKILNNTEAFF
-,TRBJ2-5,-,TRBV20-1,TGCAGCCACAGGGAAGGAGAGACCCAGTACTTC,CSHREGETQYF
-,TRBJ1-1,-,TRBV6-6,TGTGCCAGCAGCCCACCCTCGCAGGGTTTGAACACTGAAGCTTTCTTT,CASSPPSQGLNTEAFF
-,TRBJ2-5,-,TRBV4-3,TGCGCCAGCAGCCCCGGGGGCTCTCGCACAGGGAGGCAAGAGACCCAGTACTTC,CASSPGGSRTGRQETQYF
-,TRBJ2-5,TRBD2,TRBV7-2,TGTGCCAGCAGCCCCAGAGCGGGGGGGCGAGAGACCCAGTACTTC,CASSPRAGGRETQYF
-,TRBJ1-1,-,TRBV4-3,TGCGCCAGCAGCCGGAGGGATACTGGCACTGAAGCTTTCTTT,CASSRRDTGTEAFF